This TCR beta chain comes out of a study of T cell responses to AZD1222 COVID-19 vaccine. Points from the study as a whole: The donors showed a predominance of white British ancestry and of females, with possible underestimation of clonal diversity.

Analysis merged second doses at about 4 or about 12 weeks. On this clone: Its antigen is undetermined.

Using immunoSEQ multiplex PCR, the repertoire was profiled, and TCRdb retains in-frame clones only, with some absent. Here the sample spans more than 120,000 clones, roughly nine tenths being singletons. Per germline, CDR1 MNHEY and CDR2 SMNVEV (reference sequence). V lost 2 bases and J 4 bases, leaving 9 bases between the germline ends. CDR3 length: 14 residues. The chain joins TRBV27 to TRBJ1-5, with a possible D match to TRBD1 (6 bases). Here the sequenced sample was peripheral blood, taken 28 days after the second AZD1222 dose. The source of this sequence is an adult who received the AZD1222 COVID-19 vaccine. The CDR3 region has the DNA TGTGCCAGCAGTTTAAGGGGGGAAAATCAGCCCCAGCATTTT. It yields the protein CASSLRGENQPQHF.